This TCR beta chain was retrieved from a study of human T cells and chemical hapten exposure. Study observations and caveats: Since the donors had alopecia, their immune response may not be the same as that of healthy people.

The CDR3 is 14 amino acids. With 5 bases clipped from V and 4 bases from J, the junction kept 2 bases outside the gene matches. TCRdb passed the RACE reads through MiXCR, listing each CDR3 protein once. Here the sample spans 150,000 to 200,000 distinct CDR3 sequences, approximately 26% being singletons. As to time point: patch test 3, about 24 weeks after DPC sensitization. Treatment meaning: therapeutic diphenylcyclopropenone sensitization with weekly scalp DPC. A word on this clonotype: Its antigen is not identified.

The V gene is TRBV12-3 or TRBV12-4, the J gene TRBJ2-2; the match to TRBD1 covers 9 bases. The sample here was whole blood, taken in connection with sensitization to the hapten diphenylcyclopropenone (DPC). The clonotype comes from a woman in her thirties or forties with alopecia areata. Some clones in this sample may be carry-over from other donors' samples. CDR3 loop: CASSTTGGTGELFF. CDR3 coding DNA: TGTGCCAGCAGTACGACAGGGGGCACCGGGGAGCTGTTTTTT.